This T cell receptor (beta chain) was sequenced in a study of shared clonotypes between healthy human individuals. Study observations and caveats: Non-shared clonotypes had lower generation probabilities than those shared by all four donors.

Adult donors, all healthy and HIV-negative, had no recent acute infections or vaccinations. On this clone itself: The antigen is not known.

Germline V gene lookup returns CDR1 MDHEN and CDR2 SYDVKM. The CDR3 length is 14 residues. V lost 2 bases and J lost 7, with 15 bases in between. Libraries were prepared by immunoSEQ multiplex PCR; TCRdb keeps only in-frame clonotypes and omits some of them. The sample consists of 2.3 million or so clones, approximately 95% of them appearing once. Input material: naive CD4+ T cells from PBMCs. This sample's subset: CD45RA+ positively selected. The chain recombines TRBV28 with TRBJ2-7; possible D gene TRBD1, 5 bases. The source is a man aged 18 to 35 in good health. Some clones in this sample may be carry-over from other donors' samples. The CDR3 reads CASSLQTAYLEQYF. For the CDR3, the DNA is TGTGCCAGCAGTTTACAGACAGCTTATTTAGAGCAGTACTTC.